This T cell receptor (beta chain) originates from a study of CD4 T cells in relation to SARS-CoV-2 and coronaviruses. The overall study: PBMCs were cultured with antigen for roughly 10 days before TCR beta sequencing.

The unexposed donors gave CD4+ T cells in about 2011-2018, prior to COVID-19. Isolation of CD4+ T cells took place after around 11 days in culture. Approximately 2 million PBMCs per well were cultured with 10 IU/ml IL-2. The CDR3 totals 13 residues. CDR1 is LGHDT and CDR2 is YNNKEL in the germline V gene (reference sequence). V was cut by 1 base and J by 6 bases, with 7 bases left in between. This clone turned up a few times. Antigen specificity is unknown. Sequencing used immunoSEQ multiplex PCR; TCRdb keeps in-frame clones, though not all of them. Of about 15,000 clones in the sample, roughly 80% were seen once.

V gene TRBV3-1 (or the pseudogene TRBV3-2) combines with J gene TRBJ1-5; D not resolved. This clonotype was obtained from a human donor in good health. The specimen sequenced was CD4+ T cells from PBMCs, cultured in vitro. CDR3 in amino acids: CASSQVSGQPQHF. Written as DNA, the CDR3 is TGTGCCAGCAGCCAAGTCTCCGGTCAGCCCCAGCATTTT.